This TCR beta chain was retrieved from a study of blood T cells in healthy people across ages. For the second PCR, which ran for roughly 7 to 11 cycles, a sample-barcoded 5' primer and a J-beta primer mix were used. TCRdb recomputed calls from the 5' RACE reads with MiXCR, one row per CDR3 protein. The profile shows 1.8 million or so distinct CDR3 sequences, about 39% of them singletons. The CDR3 has 12 residues. The V gene lost 6 bases and the J gene lost 8 bases, with 14 bases spanning the gap. The sequence came from a human donor in good health. The sequenced material came from blood. This rearrangement joins TRBV12-3 or TRBV12-4 to TRBJ2-7; possibly TRBD1 for D (5 bases). The CDR3: CASRAGREKQYF. As DNA, the CDR3 is TGTGCCAGCAGGGCAGGCAGGGAAAAGCAGTACTTC.